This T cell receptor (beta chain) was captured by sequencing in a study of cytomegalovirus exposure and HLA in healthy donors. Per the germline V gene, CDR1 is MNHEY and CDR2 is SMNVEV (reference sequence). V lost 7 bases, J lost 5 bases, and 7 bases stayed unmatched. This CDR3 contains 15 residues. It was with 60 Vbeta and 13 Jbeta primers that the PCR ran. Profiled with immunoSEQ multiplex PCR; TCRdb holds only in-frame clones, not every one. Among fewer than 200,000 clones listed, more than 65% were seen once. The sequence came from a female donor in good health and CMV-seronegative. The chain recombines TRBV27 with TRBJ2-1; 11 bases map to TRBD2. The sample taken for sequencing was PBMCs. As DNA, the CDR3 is TGTGCCAGCATCCCCGGGACTAGCGGAAACAATGAGCAGTTCTTC. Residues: CASIPGTSGNNEQFF.